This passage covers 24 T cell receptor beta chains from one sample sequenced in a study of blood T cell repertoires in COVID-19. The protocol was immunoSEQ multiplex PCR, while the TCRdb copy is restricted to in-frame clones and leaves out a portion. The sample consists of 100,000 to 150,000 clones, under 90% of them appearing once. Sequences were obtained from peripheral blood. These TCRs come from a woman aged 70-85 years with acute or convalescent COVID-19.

The CDR3 region has the DNA TGCGCCAGCAGTGTAAACAGCGGGGGCACAGATACGCAGTATTTT. It yields the protein CASSVNSGGTDTQYF. This chain links TRBV4-3 with TRBJ2-3; 7 bases line up with TRBD2. Trimming removed 6 bases from V and 1 base from J; junction bases left unmatched: 7. Germline loops: CDR1 LGHNA, CDR2 YSLEER. The CDR3 runs 15 residues.

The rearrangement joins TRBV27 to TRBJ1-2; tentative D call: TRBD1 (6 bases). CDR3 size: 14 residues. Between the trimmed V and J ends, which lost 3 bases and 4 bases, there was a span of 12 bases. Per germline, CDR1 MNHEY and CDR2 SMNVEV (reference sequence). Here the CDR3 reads CASSFSSGAYGYTF. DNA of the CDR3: TGTGCCAGCAGTTTTTCGTCAGGGGCCTATGGCTACACCTTC.

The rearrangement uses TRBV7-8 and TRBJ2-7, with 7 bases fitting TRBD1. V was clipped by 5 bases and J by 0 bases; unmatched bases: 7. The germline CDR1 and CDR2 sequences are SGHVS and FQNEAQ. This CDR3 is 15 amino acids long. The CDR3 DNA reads TGTGCCAGCAGCCCCTACAGGGGAGCCTCCTACGAGCAGTACTTC. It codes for CASSPYRGASYEQYF.

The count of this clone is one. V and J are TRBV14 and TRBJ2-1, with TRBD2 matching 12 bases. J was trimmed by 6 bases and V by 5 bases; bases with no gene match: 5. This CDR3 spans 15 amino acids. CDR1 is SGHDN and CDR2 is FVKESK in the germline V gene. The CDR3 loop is CASSILTSGGNEQFF. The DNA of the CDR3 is TGTGCCAGCAGCATCTTGACTAGCGGGGGCAATGAGCAGTTCTTC.

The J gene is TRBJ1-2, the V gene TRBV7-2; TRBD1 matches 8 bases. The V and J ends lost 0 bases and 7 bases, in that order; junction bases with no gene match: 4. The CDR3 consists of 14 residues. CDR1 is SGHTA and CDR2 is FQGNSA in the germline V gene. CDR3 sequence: CASSLAQGASGYTF. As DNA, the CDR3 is TGTGCCAGCAGCTTAGCGCAGGGGGCGAGTGGCTACACCTTC.

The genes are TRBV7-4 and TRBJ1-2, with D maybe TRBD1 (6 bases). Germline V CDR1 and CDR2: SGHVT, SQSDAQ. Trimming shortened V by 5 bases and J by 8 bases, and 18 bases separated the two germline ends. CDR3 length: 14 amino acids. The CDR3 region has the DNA TGTGCCAGCAGCCAAGAAACACAGGGTACGGGCTACACCTTC. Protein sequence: CASSQETQGTGYTF. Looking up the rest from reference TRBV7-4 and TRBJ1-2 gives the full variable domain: GAGVSQSPRYKVAKRGRDVALRCDSISGHVTLYWYRQTLGQGSEVLTYSQSDAQRDKSGRPSGRFSAERPERSVSTLKIQRTEQGDSAVYLCASSQETQGTGYTFGSGTRLTVV.

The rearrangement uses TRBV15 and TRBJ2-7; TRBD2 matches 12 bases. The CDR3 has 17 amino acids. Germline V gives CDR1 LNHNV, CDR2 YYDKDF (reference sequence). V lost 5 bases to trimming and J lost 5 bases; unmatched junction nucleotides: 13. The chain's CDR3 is CATSPPRPGLAGHEQYF. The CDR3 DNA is TGTGCCACCAGCCCCCCCCGTCCGGGACTAGCGGGCCACGAGCAGTACTTC.

CDR3 amino acids: CASSVNSAEAFF. The CDR3 nucleotides are TGTGCCAGCAGTGTAAATAGCGCTGAAGCTTTCTTT. The chain combines TRBV2 with TRBJ1-1, with D unresolved. This CDR3 comprises 12 residues. Germline values: CDR1 SNHLY, CDR2 FYNNEI. V was clipped by 4 bases and J by 6 bases, with 9 bases between them.

For the CDR3, the DNA is TGTGCCAGCAGTTGGACAGGGGGCTACGAGCAGTACTTC. Translating it yields CASSWTGGYEQYF. The chain is built from TRBV6-5 and TRBJ2-7; TRBD1 matches at 10 bases. This CDR3 region has 13 residues. V trimming: 4 bases; J trimming: 3 bases; junction bases outside the gene matches: 0. Germline V gene lookup returns CDR1 MNHEY and CDR2 SVGAGI.

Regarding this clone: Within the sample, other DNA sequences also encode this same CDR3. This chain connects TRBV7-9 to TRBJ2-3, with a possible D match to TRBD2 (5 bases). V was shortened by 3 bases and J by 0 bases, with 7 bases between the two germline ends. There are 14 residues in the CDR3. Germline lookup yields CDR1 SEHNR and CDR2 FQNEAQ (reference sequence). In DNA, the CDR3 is TGTGCCAGCAGCTTGAGAGGGAGCACAGATACGCAGTATTTT. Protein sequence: CASSLRGSTDTQYF.

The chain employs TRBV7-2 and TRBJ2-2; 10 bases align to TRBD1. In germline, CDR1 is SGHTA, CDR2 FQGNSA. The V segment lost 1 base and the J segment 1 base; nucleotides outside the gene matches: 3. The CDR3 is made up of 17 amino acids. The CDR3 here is CASSLGDRGRNTGELFF. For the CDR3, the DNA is TGTGCCAGCAGCTTAGGAGACAGGGGGCGGAACACCGGGGAGCTGTTTTTT.

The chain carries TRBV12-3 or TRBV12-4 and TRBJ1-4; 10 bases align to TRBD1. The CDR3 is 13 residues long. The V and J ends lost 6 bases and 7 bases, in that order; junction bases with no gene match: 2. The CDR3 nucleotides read TGTGCCAGCAGGGGGACAGGGGCTGAAAAACTGTTTTTT. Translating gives CASRGTGAEKLFF.

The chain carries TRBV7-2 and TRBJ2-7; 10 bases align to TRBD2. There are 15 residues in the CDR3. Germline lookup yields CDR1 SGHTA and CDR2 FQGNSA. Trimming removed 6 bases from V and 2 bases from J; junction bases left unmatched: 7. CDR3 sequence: CASRPSGGAPYEQYF. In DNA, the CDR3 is TGTGCCAGCAGACCCAGCGGGGGGGCCCCCTACGAGCAGTACTTC. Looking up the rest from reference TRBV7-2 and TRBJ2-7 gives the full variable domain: GAGVSQSPSNKVTEKGKDVELRCDPISGHTALYWYRQSLGQGLEFLIYFQGNSAPDKSGLPSDRFSAERTGGSVSTLTIQRTQQEDSAVYLCASRPSGGAPYEQYFGPGTRLTVT.

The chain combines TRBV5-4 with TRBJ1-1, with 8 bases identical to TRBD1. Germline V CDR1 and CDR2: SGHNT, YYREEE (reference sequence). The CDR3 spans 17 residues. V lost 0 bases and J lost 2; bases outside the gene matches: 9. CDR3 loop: CASSLGGQAGFNTEAFF. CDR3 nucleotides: TGTGCCAGCAGCTTGGGGGGACAGGCGGGGTTTAACACTGAAGCTTTCTTT. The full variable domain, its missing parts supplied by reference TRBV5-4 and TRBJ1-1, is ETGVTQSPTHLIKTRGQQVTLRCSSQSGHNTVSWYQQALGQGPQFIFQYYREEENGRGNFPPRFSGLQFPNYSSELNVNALELDDSALYLCASSLGGQAGFNTEAFFGQGTRLTVV.

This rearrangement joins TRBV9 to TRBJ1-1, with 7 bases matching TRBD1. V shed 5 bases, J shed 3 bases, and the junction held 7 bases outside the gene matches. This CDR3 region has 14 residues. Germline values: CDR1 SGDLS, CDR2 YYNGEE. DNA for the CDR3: TGTGCCAGCAGACAGGGGCTGTGGGACACTGAAGCTTTCTTT. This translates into CASRQGLWDTEAFF.

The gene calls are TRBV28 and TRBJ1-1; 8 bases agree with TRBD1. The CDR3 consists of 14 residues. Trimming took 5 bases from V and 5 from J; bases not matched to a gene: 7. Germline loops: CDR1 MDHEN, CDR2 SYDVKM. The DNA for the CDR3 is TGTGCCAGCAGTGCCGACAGGGGATGGACTGAAGCTTTCTTT. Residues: CASSADRGWTEAFF.

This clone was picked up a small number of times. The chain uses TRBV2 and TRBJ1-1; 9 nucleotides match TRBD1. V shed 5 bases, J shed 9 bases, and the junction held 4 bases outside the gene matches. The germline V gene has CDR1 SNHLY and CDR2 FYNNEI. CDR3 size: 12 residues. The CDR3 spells CASSWDRAQAFF. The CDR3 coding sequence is TGTGCCAGCAGTTGGGACAGGGCGCAAGCTTTCTTT. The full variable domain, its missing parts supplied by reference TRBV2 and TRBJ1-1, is EPEVTQTPSHQVTQMGQEVILRCVPISNHLYFYWYRQILGQKVEFLVSFYNNEISEKSEIFDDQFSVERPDGSNFTLKIRSTKLEDSAMYFCASSWDRAQAFFGQGTRLTVV.

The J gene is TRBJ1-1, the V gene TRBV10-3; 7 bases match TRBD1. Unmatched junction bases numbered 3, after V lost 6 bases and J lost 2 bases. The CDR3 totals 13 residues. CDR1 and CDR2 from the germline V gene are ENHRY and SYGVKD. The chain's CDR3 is CAISQGENTEAFF. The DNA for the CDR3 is TGTGCCATCAGCCAGGGGGAAAACACTGAAGCTTTCTTT.

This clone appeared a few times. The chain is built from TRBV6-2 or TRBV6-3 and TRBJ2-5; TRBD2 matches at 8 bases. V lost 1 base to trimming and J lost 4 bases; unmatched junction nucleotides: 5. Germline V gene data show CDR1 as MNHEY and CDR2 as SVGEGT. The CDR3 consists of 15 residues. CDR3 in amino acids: CASSYLAGGGETQYF. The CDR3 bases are TGTGCCAGCAGTTACTTGGCGGGGGGTGGAGAGACCCAGTACTTC.

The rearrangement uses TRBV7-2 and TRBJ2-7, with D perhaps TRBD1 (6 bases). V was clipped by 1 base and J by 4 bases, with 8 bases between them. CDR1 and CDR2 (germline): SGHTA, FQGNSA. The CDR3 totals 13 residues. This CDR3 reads CASSLDTGYEQYF. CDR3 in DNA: TGTGCCAGCAGCTTAGACACAGGGTACGAGCAGTACTTC.

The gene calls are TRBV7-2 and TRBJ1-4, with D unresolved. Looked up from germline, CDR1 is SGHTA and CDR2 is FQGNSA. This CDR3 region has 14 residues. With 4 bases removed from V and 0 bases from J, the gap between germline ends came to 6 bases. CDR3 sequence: CASSYRSTNEKLFF. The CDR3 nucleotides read TGTGCCAGCAGCTACAGATCAACTAATGAAAAACTGTTTTTT.

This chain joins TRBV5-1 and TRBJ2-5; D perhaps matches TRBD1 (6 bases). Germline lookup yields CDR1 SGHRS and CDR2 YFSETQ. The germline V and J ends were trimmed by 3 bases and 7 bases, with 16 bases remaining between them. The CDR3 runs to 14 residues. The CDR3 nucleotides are TGCGCCAGCAGCTGGACAGCCGACGAGAGGACCCAGTACTTC. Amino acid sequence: CASSWTADERTQYF. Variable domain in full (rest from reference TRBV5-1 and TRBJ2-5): KAGVTQTPRYLIKTRGQQVTLSCSPISGHRSVSWYQQTPGQGLQFLFEYFSETQRNKGNFPGRFSGRQFSNSRSEMNVSTLELGDSALYLCASSWTADERTQYFGPGTRLLVL.

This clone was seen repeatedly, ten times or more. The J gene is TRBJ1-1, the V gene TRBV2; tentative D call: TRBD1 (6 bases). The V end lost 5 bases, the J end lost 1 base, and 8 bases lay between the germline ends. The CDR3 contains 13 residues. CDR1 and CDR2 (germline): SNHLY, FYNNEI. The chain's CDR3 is CASSWTANTEAFF. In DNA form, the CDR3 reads TGTGCCAGCAGTTGGACAGCGAACACTGAAGCTTTCTTT.

This chain's CDR3 is CASSGYPQVGGTDTQYF. CDR3 bases: TGCGCCAGCAGCGGGTACCCTCAGGTGGGAGGGACAGATACGCAGTATTTT. This chain uses TRBV5-1 with TRBJ2-3; 7 nucleotides agree with TRBD2. The length of the CDR3 is 17 residues. Unmatched junction bases numbered 14, after V lost 4 bases and J lost 3 bases. Germline V CDR1 and CDR2: SGHRS, YFSETQ.